This TCR beta chain was sequenced during a study of read filtering for tumor transcriptome and immune sequencing. Turning to the study itself: DNase treatment preceded whole-transcriptome library preparation.

Molecular barcoded adaptors covering alpha/delta and beta/gamma chains were used on approximately 400 ng RNA. MiXCR, applied by TCRdb to the reads, yields one record per CDR3 protein. The sample has under 150,000 distinct CDR3 sequences, under 15% seen once. This CDR3 has 13 residues. Germline V lookup: CDR1 LGHDT, CDR2 YNNKEL (reference sequence). V was shortened by 4 bases and J by 4 bases, with 10 bases between the two germline ends. V and J are TRBV3-1 and TRBJ1-1; a possible D gene is TRBD1 (5 bases). The clonotype was recovered from a donor at least 40 years old with multiple myeloma. Sequenced input: a population of CD138-negative cells sorted from bone marrow. This CDR3 reads CASSPDISTEAFF. DNA of the CDR3: TGTGCCAGCAGCCCGGACATTTCCACTGAAGCTTTCTTT.